Reported below is one TCR beta chain. The target antigen is unknown. Within the sample, other DNA sequences also encode this same CDR3. The entry originates in a study of cytomegalovirus exposure and HLA in healthy donors. Notes on the study in general: A further, later analysis showed that HLA-associated TCR beta chains (compared with equally common others) were more clonally expanded.

13 Jbeta primers and 60 Vbeta primers were used for the PCR. Profiling relied on immunoSEQ multiplex PCR, and the TCRdb table lists in-frame clones only, not all of them. This repertoire includes 150,000 to 200,000 clones. This CDR3 has 13 amino acids. Trimming cost V 0 bases and J 3 bases, with 8 bases left between them. Per germline, CDR1 GTSNPN and CDR2 SVGIG (reference sequence). The clonotype was recovered from a boy between 10 and 17 years old in good health and CMV-seronegative. The gene calls are TRBV30 and TRBJ1-1; no clear D gene. The sample comprised PBMCs. The CDR3, as DNA: TGTGCCTGGAGTGTACGGAGGGACACTGAAGCTTTCTTT. Translating gives CAWSVRRDTEAFF.